These T cell receptor beta chains were read from a single sample in a study of cytomegalovirus exposure and HLA in healthy donors. Produced via immunoSEQ multiplex PCR; TCRdb's table is partial and in-frame only. The table includes 160,000 or so clones, more than 60% detected once. Sequences were obtained from PBMCs. The receptors originated from a woman between 35 and 50 years old in good health and CMV-seropositive. Both conserved end residues are part of each CDR3. D genes are given only for firm matches. The size of a clone is reported for some rows only, either as once, few or many, or as a class for expanded clones.

J | size | D | length | V | CDR3 | DNA
TRBJ2-1 | . | . | 15 | TRBV5-1 | CASSVDGRGRDEQFF | TGCGCCAGCAGCGTTGACGGTCGCGGGCGGGATGAGCAGTTCTTC
TRBJ1-2 | . | TRBD1 | 15 | TRBV4-3 | CASSQGGQGGYGYTF | TGCGCCAGCAGCCAAGGGGGACAGGGGGGCTATGGCTACACCTTC
TRBJ2-7 | . | TRBD1 | 12 | TRBV7-2 | CASSRDRGQQYF | TGTGCCAGCAGTCGGGACAGGGGCCAGCAGTACTTC
TRBJ2-6 | . | . | 13 | TRBV5-4 | CASSLSGANVLTF | TGTGCCAGCAGCCTCTCTGGGGCCAACGTCCTGACTTTC
TRBJ1-6 | . | . | 18 | TRBV11-2 | CASSLTYRQVGYNSPLHF | TGTGCCAGCAGCTTAACCTACCGACAGGTGGGCTATAATTCACCCCTCCACTTT
TRBJ2-3 | once | TRBD2 | 15 | TRBV7-2 | CASSYGTSGGNTQYF | TGTGCCAGCAGCTACGGGACTAGCGGGGGAAATACGCAGTATTTT
TRBJ1-2 | . | TRBD1 | 15 | TRBV5-6 | CASSFGTGGNYGYTF | TGTGCCAGCAGCTTTGGAACAGGGGGGAACTATGGCTACACCTTC
TRBJ2-7 | . | TRBD1 | 16 | TRBV6-6 | CASSYRPGQGQLEQYF | TGTGCCAGCAGTTACCGACCGGGACAGGGACAGTTGGAGCAGTACTTC
TRBJ1-2 | . | TRBD1 | 13 | TRBV7-9 | CASSSQGVDGYTF | TGTGCCAGCAGCTCACAGGGGGTGGATGGCTACACCTTC
TRBJ2-2 | few | . | 15 | TRBV4-3 | CASSQDPGGTGELFF | TGCGCCAGCAGCCAAGATCCCGGTGGCACCGGGGAGCTGTTTTTT
TRBJ1-1 | . | . | 12 | TRBV7-9 | CSSSLILTEAFF | TGTTCCAGCAGCTTAATCCTCACTGAAGCTTTCTTT
TRBJ2-5 | . | . | 17 | TRBV15 | CATSRDPTGNLQETQYF | TGTGCCACCAGCAGAGATCCAACCGGGAACCTACAAGAGACCCAGTACTTC
TRBJ1-2 | few | . | 12 | TRBV2 | CASRRVGYGYTF | TGTGCCAGCAGACGGGTGGGCTATGGCTACACCTTC
TRBJ2-3 | . | TRBD2 | 13 | TRBV30 | CAWTSGAGDTQYF | TGTGCCTGGACTAGCGGGGCAGGGGATACGCAGTATTTT
TRBJ2-5 | . | TRBD2 | 14 | TRBV9 | CASSVGLEGETQYF | TGTGCCAGCAGCGTCGGACTAGAGGGTGAGACCCAGTACTTC
TRBJ2-7 | . | TRBD2 | 13 | TRBV30 | CAWNPAGGPEQYF | TGTGCCTGGAACCCCGCGGGGGGCCCCGAGCAGTACTTC
TRBJ2-3 | . | TRBD2 | 15 | TRBV29-1 | CSVIPGLVSTDTQYF | TGCAGCGTGATACCGGGACTAGTTAGCACAGATACGCAGTATTTT
TRBJ1-2 | . | . | 20 | TRBV5-1 | CASSAEDPSGSLRFGYGYTF | TGCGCCAGCAGCGCGGAGGACCCGTCGGGATCGCTCCGTTTCGGCTATGGCTACACCTTC
TRBJ2-7 | . | . | 13 | TRBV28 | CASRNGREYEQYF | TGTGCCAGCAGGAATGGGCGGGAATACGAGCAGTACTTC
TRBJ2-1 | . | TRBD1 | 15 | TRBV28 | CASSRGGESFNEQFF | TGTGCCAGCAGTCGAGGGGGCGAAAGCTTCAATGAGCAGTTCTTC